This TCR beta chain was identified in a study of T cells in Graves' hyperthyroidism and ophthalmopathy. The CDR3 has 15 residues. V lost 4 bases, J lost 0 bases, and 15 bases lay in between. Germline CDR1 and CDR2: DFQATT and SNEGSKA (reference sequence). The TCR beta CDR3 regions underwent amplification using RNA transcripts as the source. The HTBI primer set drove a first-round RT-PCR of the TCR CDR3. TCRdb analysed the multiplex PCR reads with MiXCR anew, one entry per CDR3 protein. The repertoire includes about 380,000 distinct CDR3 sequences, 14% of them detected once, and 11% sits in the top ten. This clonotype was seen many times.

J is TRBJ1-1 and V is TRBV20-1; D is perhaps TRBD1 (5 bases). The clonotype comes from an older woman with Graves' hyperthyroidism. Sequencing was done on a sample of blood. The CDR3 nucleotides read TGCAGTGCTAACGGGGCAACGGGGATGAACACTGAAGCTTTCTTT. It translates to CSANGATGMNTEAFF.